The present entry profiles one TCR beta chain with its context. Its cognate antigen is unknown. Clones were sequenced by immunoSEQ multiplex PCR, and TCRdb holds only the in-frame ones, with some missing. Of about 37,000 clones listed, around 73% are singletons. This record comes from a study of vaccination effects on CD4 cells after COVID-19. CDR1 and CDR2 from the germline V gene are SEHNR and FQNEAQ (reference sequence). Trimming pared 3 bases from V and 1 base from J, leaving 10 bases between. CDR3 length: 15 residues. Antigen-specific CD4+ T cells were expanded with viral peptide pools in the ViraFEST assay before sequencing. Culturing for 10 to 11 days preceded CD4+ T cell isolation. The infection with SARS-CoV-2 (confirmed by PCR) occurred in this person between March and December 2020.

The V and J genes are TRBV7-9 and TRBJ1-3; D gene ambiguous. The source of this sequence is a human donor who had a prior SARS-CoV-2 infection. The specimen comprised CD4+ T cells from PBMCs cultured with a peptide pool, sampled before COVID-19 vaccination. CDR3 sequence: CASSLTSGSGNTIYF. CDR3 DNA sequence: TGTGCCAGCAGCTTGACTTCGGGGTCTGGAAACACCATATATTTT.